The 16 T cell receptor beta chains below all came from one sample that was sequenced in a study of regulatory T cells in long-lasting Graves disease. With iRepertoire HTBI primers and Arm-PCR of CDR3 regions, TCR beta libraries were built. TCRdb redid the calling of the multiplex PCR reads with MiXCR, one entry per CDR3 protein. The data contain over 450,000 distinct CDR3 sequences, around 12% of them singletons. Time point reported: newly diagnosed GD, antithyroid drugs for less than 3 months. Scientists built the TCR library using RNA that was extracted from PBMCs. These same data were also listed under a study on T cells in Graves' hyperthyroidism and ophthalmopathy.

Sequences were derived from peripheral blood mononuclear cells (PBMCs), sampled at new diagnosis, from a patient treated with antithyroid drugs. The receptor set was obtained from a woman under 40 with Graves disease.

For this clonotype: Possible read error: a much larger clone is one base away. The rearrangement links TRBV5-4 to TRBJ1-2; 8 positions match TRBD1. Germline values: CDR1 SGHNT, CDR2 YYREEE (reference sequence). V was clipped by 6 bases and J by 4 bases; unmatched bases: 8. The CDR3 has 14 amino acids. CDR3 in amino acids: CASNSPGQVYGYTF. CDR3 coding DNA: TGTGCCAGCAACTCACCGGGACAGGTCTATGGCTACACCTTC.

This clonotype was seen many times. This chain uses TRBV10-2 with TRBJ2-7; no definite D call. CDR1 WSHSY and CDR2 SAAADI come from the germline V gene. Deletions cut 6 bases from V and 3 bases from J, with 9 bases between. CDR3 length equals 12 residues. CDR3 protein: CASRGTVYEQYF. DNA of the CDR3: TGCGCCAGCAGAGGAACAGTCTACGAGCAGTACTTC.

In its sample, this clonotype was seen many times. The chain is built from TRBV11-2 and TRBJ1-2; D perhaps matches TRBD1 (5 bases). Germline lookup yields CDR1 SGHAT and CDR2 FQNNGV. The length of the CDR3 is 15 residues. V was clipped by 0 bases and J by 5 bases, with 13 bases between them. The CDR3 protein is CASSLEGGRAYGYTF. Written as DNA, the CDR3 is TGTGCCAGCAGCTTAGAGGGGGGTCGGGCTTATGGCTACACCTTC.

The V gene is TRBV5-1, the J gene TRBJ2-3, with a possible D match to TRBD2 (6 bases). The CDR3 is 17 amino acids. Trimming shortened V by 0 bases and J by 0 bases, and 14 bases separated the two germline ends. Germline CDR1 reads SGHRS; CDR2 reads YFSETQ. CDR3: CASSLVNLADSTDTQYF. The CDR3 DNA reads as TGCGCCAGCAGCTTGGTGAACTTAGCGGATAGCACAGATACGCAGTATTTT.

In this sample, this clonotype turned up many times. CDR3 DNA: TGTGCCAGCAGCTTAAGGCCTAGCGGGAGGGCCATGACCGGGGAGCTGTTTTTT. Protein sequence: CASSLRPSGRAMTGELFF. The chain uses TRBV7-3 and TRBJ2-2; 12 bases are shared with TRBD2. Germline CDR1 is SGHTA and CDR2 is FQGTGA. V shed 1 base, J shed 5 bases, and the junction held 8 bases outside the gene matches. This CDR3 spans 18 amino acids.

The sample holds many counts of this clonotype. The chain employs TRBV11-3 and TRBJ2-7, with D possibly TRBD2 on 5 matching bases. Trimming left V 2 bases short and J 6 bases short, with 11 bases between. This CDR3 has 13 residues. Germline V gives CDR1 SGHNT, CDR2 YENEEA. Here the CDR3 DNA reads TGTGCCAGCAGCTTAACAGAGGGCGGCGAGCAGTACTTC. Residues: CASSLTEGGEQYF.

This clonotype came up many times. The chain employs TRBV20-1 and TRBJ1-1; D is uncertain. CDR1 and CDR2 from the germline V gene are DFQATT and SNEGSKA (reference sequence). V lost 6 bases and J 1 base, leaving 18 bases between the germline ends. The length of the CDR3 is 15 residues. This CDR3 is CSALMPLRTNTEAFF. For the CDR3, the DNA is TGCAGTGCCCTTATGCCGCTTCGAACGAACACTGAAGCTTTCTTT.

The V and J genes are TRBV9 and TRBJ2-3, with 9 bases matching TRBD1. CDR1 and CDR2 from the germline V gene are SGDLS and YYNGEE. J gave up 2 bases and V 4 bases, and 5 bases lay outside the gene matches. The CDR3 totals 15 residues. Here the CDR3 DNA reads TGTGCCAGCAGCTCAACAGGGGGCTACACAGATACGCAGTATTTT. Translating gives CASSSTGGYTDTQYF.

The V and J genes are TRBV7-2 and TRBJ2-3, with 8 bases matching TRBD2. The trim removed 4 bases at V and 3 bases at J, leaving 9 bases unmatched. This CDR3 region has 16 residues. Germline CDR1 SGHTA, CDR2 FQGNSA. The CDR3 DNA reads as TGTGCCAGCAGCTCCTTCGGGACTAGGGGAACAGATACGCAGTATTTT. This translates into CASSSFGTRGTDTQYF.

This clonotype has ten or more counts. The chain recombines TRBV12-3 or TRBV12-4 with TRBJ2-5; D call uncertain. With 1 base removed from V and 4 bases from J, the gap between germline ends came to 7 bases. This CDR3 contains 13 residues. Written as DNA, the CDR3 is TGTGCCAGCAGTTTAGGGTCCGGAGAGACCCAGTACTTC. The encoded protein is CASSLGSGETQYF.

This clonotype has a handful of counts. V is TRBV19 and J is TRBJ1-1; D unresolved. Germline V gene data show CDR1 as LNHDA and CDR2 as SQIVND (reference sequence). The ends were cut back, 1 base at V and 4 bases at J, with 13 bases in the middle. The CDR3 has 15 amino acids. The CDR3 bases are TGTGCCAGTAGTATAGCCTCTACCTCGAGCACTGAAGCTTTCTTT. This codes for CASSIASTSSTEAFF. Looking up the rest from reference TRBV19 and TRBJ1-1 gives the full variable domain: DGGITQSPKYLFRKEGQNVTLSCEQNLNHDAMYWYRQDPGQGLRLIYYSQIVNDFQKGDIAEGYSVSREKKESFPLTVTSAQKNPTAFYLCASSIASTSSTEAFFGQGTRLTVV.

There are many counts of this clonotype. This chain connects TRBV15 to TRBJ2-1, with a possible D match to TRBD1 (7 bases). Trimming pared 0 bases from V and 1 base from J, leaving 16 bases between. CDR3 length equals 18 residues. The germline V gene has CDR1 LNHNV and CDR2 YYDKDF (reference sequence). The CDR3 DNA sequence: TGTGCCACCAGCAGAGATCCCGCTTCAGGGGGGTCCTACAATGAGCAGTTCTTC. Translating gives CATSRDPASGGSYNEQFF.

This chain links TRBV6-5 with TRBJ1-1; no clear D gene. Germline CDR1 is MNHEY and CDR2 is SVGAGI. CDR3 length: 13 residues. Trimming removed 2 bases at V and 4 bases at J, with 8 bases between. CDR3 loop: CASSYLGSTEAFF. The CDR3 nucleotides read TGTGCCAGCAGTTACCTAGGCAGCACTGAAGCTTTCTTT.

This clonotype was seen repeatedly, ten times or more. The J gene is TRBJ1-4, the V gene TRBV25-1; possible D gene TRBD1, 5 bases. Germline V gene data show CDR1 as MGHDK and CDR2 as SYGVNS. V shed 5 bases and J shed 7 bases, with 20 bases lying between them. The CDR3 totals 16 residues. CDR3 nucleotide sequence: TGTGCCAGCAGTAAAGGAACTAACAGGAGAGGTGAAAAACTGTTTTTT. Its protein product is CASSKGTNRRGEKLFF.

In this sample, this clonotype turned up many times. The chain uses TRBV7-8 and TRBJ1-5; 10 bases match TRBD1. From germline, CDR1 is SGHVS and CDR2 FQNEAQ. The CDR3 has 14 amino acids. V was pared by 5 bases and J by 6 bases, with 4 bases of the junction left unmatched. The DNA of the CDR3 is TGTGCCAGCAGCCTCGACAGGGGGCCTCAGCCCCAGCATTTT. Protein: CASSLDRGPQPQHF.

In this sample, this clonotype turned up many times. In DNA, the CDR3 is TGTGCCAGCAGCATGGTCCCGGGACAGGACGGGGAGCTGTTTTTT. Protein: CASSMVPGQDGELFF. The genes are TRBV9 and TRBJ2-2; TRBD1 agrees at 8 bases. Germline CDR1 SGDLS, CDR2 YYNGEE. V lost 4 bases to trimming and J lost 7 bases; unmatched junction nucleotides: 9. The CDR3 consists of 15 residues.